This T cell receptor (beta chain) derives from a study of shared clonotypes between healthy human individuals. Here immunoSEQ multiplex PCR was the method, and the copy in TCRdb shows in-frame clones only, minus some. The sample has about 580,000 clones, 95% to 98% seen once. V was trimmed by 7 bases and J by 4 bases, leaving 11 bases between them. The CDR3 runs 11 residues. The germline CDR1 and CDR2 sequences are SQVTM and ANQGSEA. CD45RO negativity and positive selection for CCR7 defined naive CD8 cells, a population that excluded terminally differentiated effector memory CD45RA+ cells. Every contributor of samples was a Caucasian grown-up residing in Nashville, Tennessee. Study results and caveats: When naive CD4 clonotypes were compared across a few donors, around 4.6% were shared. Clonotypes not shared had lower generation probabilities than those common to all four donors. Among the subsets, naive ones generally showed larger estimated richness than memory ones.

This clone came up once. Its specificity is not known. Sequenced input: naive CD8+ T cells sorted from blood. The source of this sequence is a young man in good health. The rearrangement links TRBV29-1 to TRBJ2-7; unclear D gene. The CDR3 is CSATLQYEQYF. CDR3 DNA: TGCAGCGCGACATTGCAGTACGAGCAGTACTTC.